One sample yielded the 23 T cell receptor beta chains listed below, sequenced in a study of blood T cell repertoires in COVID-19. Some clones are missing from TCRdb's copy, which holds only in-frame ones; the method was immunoSEQ multiplex PCR. The repertoire includes just over 250,000 clones, around 90% of them detected once, and 2.6% sits in the top ten. The sample consisted of peripheral blood. These receptors were obtained from a person under 30 with COVID-19, enrolled during active disease.

The chain links TRBV7-2 to TRBJ2-7; 13 bases align to TRBD2. The V gene end was trimmed by 2 bases and the J gene end by 0 bases; junction bases not matched to a gene: 4. The CDR3 length is 17 residues. Germline V CDR1 and CDR2: SGHTA, FQGNSA. The CDR3 DNA reads TGTGCCAGCAGCTTATTCGGGACTAGCGGGACCTCCTACGAGCAGTACTTC. This sequence encodes CASSLFGTSGTSYEQYF.

The chain has TRBV3-1 (or the pseudogene TRBV3-2) and TRBJ1-2, with 7 bases matching TRBD1. The trim removed 0 bases at V and 4 bases at J, leaving 5 bases unmatched. In germline, CDR1 is LGHDT, CDR2 YNNKEL (reference sequence). The CDR3 covers 15 residues. CDR3 region: CASSQESGTVYGYTF. CDR3 nucleotide sequence: TGTGCCAGCAGCCAAGAGTCGGGGACAGTCTATGGCTACACCTTC.

This chain links TRBV24-1 with TRBJ1-1; TRBD1 matches 7 bases. There are 16 residues in the CDR3. V dropped 3 bases and J dropped 4; count of bases not matched to a gene: 10. Per germline, CDR1 KGHDR and CDR2 SFDVKD. DNA for the CDR3: TGTGCCACCAGTGATCTGGGACTGGGACAGTTCACTGAAGCTTTCTTT. This codes for CATSDLGLGQFTEAFF.

This clone was detected once. In the same sample, other DNA sequences code for this CDR3. The genes are TRBV7-9 and TRBJ2-3, with 7 bases identical to TRBD2. Germline lookup yields CDR1 SEHNR and CDR2 FQNEAQ (reference sequence). Trimming cost V 0 bases and J 0 bases; bases outside gene matches: 0. This CDR3 is 15 amino acids long. The CDR3 region is CASSLAGGSTDTQYF. CDR3 in DNA: TGTGCCAGCAGCTTAGCGGGAGGGAGCACAGATACGCAGTATTTT.

The chain recombines TRBV4-1 with TRBJ1-6; 7 positions match TRBD1. Germline-derived CDR1 and CDR2 are MGHRA and YSYEKL. Trimming removed 0 bases from V and 0 bases from J; junction bases left unmatched: 5. The CDR3 runs 18 residues. CDR3 sequence reads: CASSQEWTGGSYNSPLHF. In nucleotides, the CDR3 is TGCGCCAGCAGCCAAGAATGGACAGGAGGCTCCTATAATTCACCCCTCCACTTT.

The table lists this clone with a count of one. The rearrangement joins TRBV5-1 to TRBJ2-2, with 11 bases identical to TRBD2. This CDR3 region has 15 residues. CDR1 and CDR2 (germline): SGHRS, YFSETQ. The ends lost 0 bases at V and 6 bases at J; junction bases unmatched: 1. The CDR3 DNA is TGCGCCAGCAGCTTGGAACTAGCGGGAGCCGGGGAGCTGTTTTTT. This encodes CASSLELAGAGELFF.

The chain couples TRBV28 to TRBJ1-6, with D perhaps TRBD1 (6 bases). There are 15 residues in the CDR3. Deletions cut 5 bases from V and 6 bases from J, with 14 bases between. Germline values: CDR1 MDHEN, CDR2 SYDVKM. CDR3 DNA: TGTGCCAGCAGTGATCCGGGACACCTTAATTCACCCCTCCACTTT. Amino acids: CASSDPGHLNSPLHF.

The chain couples TRBV19 to TRBJ2-6; D gene unclear. Trimming removed 3 bases at V and 0 bases at J, with 6 bases between. CDR1 and CDR2 (germline): LNHDA, SQIVND (reference sequence). The CDR3 is 15 amino acids. The CDR3 here is CASSMMSSGANVLTF. The CDR3, as DNA: TGTGCCAGTAGTATGATGAGCTCTGGGGCCAACGTCCTGACTTTC.

The genes are TRBV12-3 or TRBV12-4 and TRBJ2-3; D may be TRBD2 (6 bases). The CDR3 is 13 residues long. The V end lost 5 bases, the J end lost 9 bases, and 15 bases lay between the germline ends. CDR3 DNA sequence: TGTGCCAGCAGTCCCTCCGCCCGGGAGACGCAGTATTTT. Translated, it gives CASSPSARETQYF.

This sequence joins TRBV19 and TRBJ2-1; tentatively, D is TRBD2 (5 bases). The CDR3 runs 15 residues. Trimming took 5 bases from V and 2 from J, leaving 13 bases between them. Germline values: CDR1 LNHDA, CDR2 SQIVND (reference sequence). CDR3 region: CASSSGYGTYNEQFF. The CDR3 nucleotides are TGTGCCAGTAGTTCGGGCTACGGGACCTACAATGAGCAGTTCTTC.

The chain recombines TRBV2 with TRBJ1-6; the match to TRBD1 covers 8 bases. The junction had 4 bases not matched to a gene; V was cut back by 6 bases and J by 6 bases. The CDR3 spans 14 residues. The germline V gene has CDR1 SNHLY and CDR2 FYNNEI. Written as DNA, the CDR3 is TGTGCCAGCAGGGACAGGGTGGGTAATTCACCCCTCCACTTT. It codes for CASRDRVGNSPLHF.

The V and J genes are TRBV5-1 and TRBJ1-5; 10 bases are a match to TRBD1. Germline V gene sequence: CDR1 SGHRS, CDR2 YFSETQ. The trim removed 4 bases at V and 0 bases at J, leaving 4 bases unmatched. CDR3 length: 16 amino acids. The CDR3 sequence is CASSPGQGDSNQPQHF. DNA for the CDR3: TGCGCCAGCAGCCCCGGACAGGGGGATAGCAATCAGCCCCAGCATTTT.

This clone was detected only once. This chain connects TRBV2 to TRBJ2-6, with 7 bases that match TRBD2. V trimming: 6 bases; J trimming: 4 bases; junction bases outside the gene matches: 3. Germline CDR1 is SNHLY and CDR2 is FYNNEI. The CDR3 contains 14 residues. CDR3 bases: TGTGCCAGCAGGGGAGCGGGGGGGGCCAACGTCCTGACTTTC. It yields the protein CASRGAGGANVLTF.

The CDR3 loop is CASSLAQGAGTEAFF. CDR3 sequence (DNA): TGTGCCAGCAGCTTAGCCCAGGGGGCCGGAACTGAAGCTTTCTTT. This sequence joins TRBV13 and TRBJ1-1; 8 nucleotides agree with TRBD1. The germline gives CDR1 PRHDT, CDR2 FYEKMQ (reference sequence). The CDR3 length is 15 residues. The ends lost 1 base at V and 5 bases at J; junction bases unmatched: 6.

A remark on this clone: Distinct nucleotide sequences in the sample also encode this CDR3. CDR3 region: CASSAQITNYGYTF. CDR3 nucleotide sequence: TGTGCCAGCAGCGCCCAGATAACTAACTATGGCTACACCTTC. This chain joins TRBV7-2 and TRBJ1-2; D unresolved. V was pared by 5 bases and J by 0 bases, with 10 bases between. The CDR3 is 14 residues long. The germline V gene has CDR1 SGHTA and CDR2 FQGNSA.

The chain couples TRBV2 to TRBJ2-2, with D maybe TRBD2 (6 bases). The germline V and J ends were trimmed by 2 bases and 1 base, with 8 bases remaining between them. The CDR3 has 15 amino acids. Germline CDR1 and CDR2: SNHLY and FYNNEI. This chain's CDR3 is CASSERRGNTGELFF. CDR3 DNA: TGTGCCAGCAGTGAACGGCGGGGGAACACCGGGGAGCTGTTTTTT.

The gene calls are TRBV6-1 and TRBJ1-5; D ambiguous. Trimming shortened V by 3 bases and J by 5 bases, and 26 bases separated the two germline ends. Germline V CDR1 and CDR2: MNHNS, SASEGT. The CDR3 has 19 amino acids. This chain's CDR3 is CASSDKQTFTNNHYQPQHF. For the CDR3, the DNA is TGTGCCAGCAGTGACAAACAGACCTTCACCAACAACCACTATCAGCCCCAGCATTTT.

This chain links TRBV5-1 with TRBJ2-7; TRBD2 matches at 10 bases. The J segment lost 4 bases and the V segment lost 4 bases, leaving 8 bases of the junction unmatched. The CDR3 has 15 amino acids. CDR1 and CDR2 from the germline V gene are SGHRS and YFSETQ. As DNA, the CDR3 is TGCGCCAGCAGCCCCCTCCTAGCGGGAGTGTACGAGCAGTACTTC. Translated: CASSPLLAGVYEQYF.

This chain links TRBV19 with TRBJ2-1; D not resolved. The CDR3 is 15 amino acids. V was clipped by 5 bases and J by 3 bases, with 14 bases between them. CDR1 is LNHDA, CDR2 SQIVND, per germline (reference sequence). The CDR3 DNA sequence: TGTGCCAGTAGTCCCCACGCCAGATACTACAATGAGCAGTTCTTC. Translation: CASSPHARYYNEQFF.

The CDR3 region has the DNA TGCGCCAGCAGCTTGGAGGTCGGGAGCCGGACAGATACGCAGTATTTT. Translated: CASSLEVGSRTDTQYF. V gene TRBV5-1 combines with J gene TRBJ2-3; possible D gene TRBD2, 6 bases. Trimming pared 0 bases from V and 3 bases from J, leaving 14 bases between. CDR1 SGHRS and CDR2 YFSETQ come from the germline V gene. CDR3 length: 16 amino acids. Variable domain in full (rest from reference TRBV5-1 and TRBJ2-3): KAGVTQTPRYLIKTRGQQVTLSCSPISGHRSVSWYQQTPGQGLQFLFEYFSETQRNKGNFPGRFSGRQFSNSRSEMNVSTLELGDSALYLCASSLEVGSRTDTQYFGPGTRLTVL.

This chain uses TRBV29-1 with TRBJ2-7; weak D call: TRBD2 (5 bases). The CDR3 extends over 14 amino acids. Germline CDR1 and CDR2: SQVTM and ANQGSEA. Between the trimmed V and J ends, which lost 6 bases and 0 bases, there was a span of 15 bases. Written as DNA, the CDR3 is TGCAGCGTGGACGGGCTAGCAGGCTCCTACGAGCAGTACTTC. This encodes CSVDGLAGSYEQYF.

The chain carries TRBV7-2 and TRBJ2-1; 14 bases line up with TRBD2. The germline CDR1 and CDR2 sequences are SGHTA and FQGNSA. The CDR3 spans 14 residues. V lost 5 bases, J lost 9 bases, and 3 bases stayed unmatched. This CDR3 reads CASSTGLAGAEQFF. The CDR3 DNA reads as TGTGCCAGCAGCACGGGACTAGCGGGAGCTGAGCAGTTCTTC. Full variable domain (outside the CDR3, taken from reference TRBV7-2 and TRBJ2-1): GAGVSQSPSNKVTEKGKDVELRCDPISGHTALYWYRQSLGQGLEFLIYFQGNSAPDKSGLPSDRFSAERTGGSVSTLTIQRTQQEDSAVYLCASSTGLAGAEQFFGPGTRLTVL.

The rearrangement links TRBV2 to TRBJ2-3; the D is unclear. The CDR3 sequence is 16 residues long. V was shortened by 1 base and J by 2 bases, with 13 bases between the two germline ends. Germline V gene data show CDR1 as SNHLY and CDR2 as FYNNEI. For the CDR3, the DNA is TGTGCCAGCAGTGAAGGACAAACTCCCAACACAGATACGCAGTATTTT. Its translation is CASSEGQTPNTDTQYF.